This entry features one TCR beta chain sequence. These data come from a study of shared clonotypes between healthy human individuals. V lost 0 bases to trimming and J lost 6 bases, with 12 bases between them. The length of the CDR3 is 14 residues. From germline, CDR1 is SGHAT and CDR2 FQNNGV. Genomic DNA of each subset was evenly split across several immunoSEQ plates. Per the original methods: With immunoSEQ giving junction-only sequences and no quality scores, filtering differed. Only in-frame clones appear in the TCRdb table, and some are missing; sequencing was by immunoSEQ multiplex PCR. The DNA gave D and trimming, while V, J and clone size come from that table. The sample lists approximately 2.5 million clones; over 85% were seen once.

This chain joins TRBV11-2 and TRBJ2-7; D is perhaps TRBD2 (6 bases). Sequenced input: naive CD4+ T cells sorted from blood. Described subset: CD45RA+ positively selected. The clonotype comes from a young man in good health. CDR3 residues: CASSLDPGVREQYF. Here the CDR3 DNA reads TGTGCCAGCAGCTTAGATCCGGGGGTTCGCGAGCAGTACTTC.